The 28 T cell receptor beta chains given below trace back to one sample, sequenced in a study of cytomegalovirus exposure and HLA in healthy donors. In the PCR, 60 Vbeta and 13 Jbeta primers were used. Some clones are missing from TCRdb's copy, which holds only in-frame ones; the method was immunoSEQ multiplex PCR. Of approximately 280,000 clones listed, roughly 89% are singletons. What was sequenced was PBMCs. These receptors all stem from a man aged 40-50 years in good health and CMV-seropositive.

The chain uses TRBV15 and TRBJ2-1; perhaps TRBD2 as D (5 bases). Trimming left V 0 bases short and J 15 bases short, with 12 bases between. The CDR3 sequence is 12 residues long. Per germline, CDR1 LNHNV and CDR2 YYDKDF (reference sequence). The CDR3 DNA reads TGTGCCACCAGCAGAGATCAAGTAGGACTGTTCTTC. Translating it yields CATSRDQVGLFF.

This clone appeared once. V and J are TRBV13 and TRBJ2-7; 8 bases align to TRBD2. The J segment lost 2 bases and the V segment lost 1 base, leaving 1 base of the junction unmatched. Germline CDR1 PRHDT, CDR2 FYEKMQ (reference sequence). There are 14 residues in the CDR3. The CDR3 region has the DNA TGTGCCAGCAGCTTAGCGGGAGGGCCCTACGAGCAGTACTTC. Translation gives CASSLAGGPYEQYF.

This clone was picked up a small number of times. The chain combines TRBV29-1 with TRBJ1-1; D gene ambiguous. Germline V gene lookup returns CDR1 SQVTM and CDR2 ANQGSEA. Trimming took 6 bases from V and 8 from J, leaving 13 bases between them. This CDR3 contains 11 residues. In nucleotides, the CDR3 is TGCAGCGTAAGGACTTCCCAAGAAGCTTTCTTT. Its protein product is CSVRTSQEAFF.

V and J are TRBV9 and TRBJ2-3; D is perhaps TRBD2 (6 bases). Germline assignment: CDR1 SGDLS and CDR2 YYNGEE. V shed 4 bases and J shed 5 bases, with 23 bases lying between them. This CDR3 is 17 amino acids long. The CDR3 DNA sequence: TGTGCCAGCAGCCAGCGGGCTGGGCTTGAGGAACGAGATACGCAGTATTTT. Translating gives CASSQRAGLEERDTQYF.

In its sample, this clone was seen a few times. The chain employs TRBV7-3 and TRBJ1-1; the D gene is possibly TRBD1 (5 bases). This CDR3 has 16 amino acids. Trimming cost V 5 bases and J 4 bases, with 20 bases left between them. Germline values: CDR1 SGHTA, CDR2 FQGTGA. CDR3 amino acids: CASSRRGDLPGTEAFF. For the CDR3, the DNA is TGTGCCAGCAGCCGGCGCGGGGACCTGCCCGGCACTGAAGCTTTCTTT.

The chain has TRBV29-1 and TRBJ2-1; maybe TRBD2 (5 bases). The CDR3 runs 12 residues. Germline V gene data show CDR1 as SQVTM and CDR2 as ANQGSEA. Trimming shortened V by 4 bases and J by 5 bases, and 9 bases separated the two germline ends. The CDR3 DNA is TGCAGCGTTGTGGCTAGCAACAATGAGCAGTTCTTC. This gives the protein CSVVASNNEQFF.

The table lists this clone with a few counts. The rearrangement uses TRBV4-1 and TRBJ2-7; 8 nucleotides agree with TRBD2. Trimming cost V 8 bases and J 3 bases; bases outside gene matches: 6. The CDR3 is 13 amino acids. In germline, CDR1 is MGHRA, CDR2 YSYEKL. The CDR3 region has the DNA TGCGCCAGCGCGTCGGGAGGGAACTACGAGCAGTACTTC. Translated, it gives CASASGGNYEQYF.

The chain carries TRBV7-6 and TRBJ1-3; no firm D call. Germline V gene lookup returns CDR1 SGHVS and CDR2 FNYEAQ. This CDR3 is 16 amino acids long. V was trimmed by 1 base and J by 2 bases, leaving 12 bases between them. The CDR3 coding sequence is TGTGCCAGCAGCTTAGGTCCGGGTCGGACTGGAAACACCATATATTTT. It translates to CASSLGPGRTGNTIYF.

The rearrangement uses TRBV27 and TRBJ2-1; 7 nucleotides align to TRBD1. V shed 3 bases and J 10 bases; nucleotides not matched to a gene: 9. The length of the CDR3 is 14 residues. Germline V gives CDR1 MNHEY, CDR2 SMNVEV (reference sequence). CDR3 DNA sequence: TGTGCCAGCAGTTTGTCCGTCACAGGGGCCGAGCAGTTCTTC. Its protein is CASSLSVTGAEQFF.

This chain uses TRBV5-4 with TRBJ2-1; D possibly corresponds to TRBD2 (6 bases). The CDR3 consists of 13 residues. V lost 4 bases, J lost 8 bases, and 13 bases lay in between. Germline assignment: CDR1 SGHNT and CDR2 YYREEE (reference sequence). CDR3 loop: CASSRTSPDEQFF. CDR3 bases: TGTGCCAGCAGCCGTACTAGCCCCGATGAGCAGTTCTTC.

This chain connects TRBV28 to TRBJ2-2, with TRBD2 matching over 14 bases. This CDR3 spans 18 amino acids. The V segment lost 6 bases and the J segment 4 bases; nucleotides outside the gene matches: 10. Germline CDR1 MDHEN, CDR2 SYDVKM. CDR3 DNA: TGTGCCAGCAGACCGGGACTAGCGGGAGAAAGGAGCACCGGGGAGCTGTTTTTT. Encoded protein: CASRPGLAGERSTGELFF.

This chain uses TRBV5-1 with TRBJ1-6; D is undetermined. CDR3 size: 17 residues. Germline V gene sequence: CDR1 SGHRS, CDR2 YFSETQ. Trimming took off 0 bases at V and 6 bases at J, with 16 bases between the two ends. CDR3 sequence: CASSLAMDSRSNSPLHF. Written as DNA, the CDR3 is TGCGCCAGCAGCTTGGCGATGGACTCCAGGAGTAATTCACCCCTCCACTTT. Looking up the rest from reference TRBV5-1 and TRBJ1-6 gives the full variable domain: KAGVTQTPRYLIKTRGQQVTLSCSPISGHRSVSWYQQTPGQGLQFLFEYFSETQRNKGNFPGRFSGRQFSNSRSEMNVSTLELGDSALYLCASSLAMDSRSNSPLHFGNGTRLTVT.

The V and J genes are TRBV5-1 and TRBJ2-5; 12 bases align to TRBD1. V shed 4 bases and J 5 bases; nucleotides not matched to a gene: 6. Germline V lookup: CDR1 SGHRS, CDR2 YFSETQ. This CDR3 has 15 residues. The CDR3 sequence: CASSEGQGARETQYF. The DNA for the CDR3 is TGCGCCAGCAGCGAGGGACAGGGGGCTCGGGAGACCCAGTACTTC.

The chain has TRBV7-2 and TRBJ1-1; D is unclear. The germline CDR1 and CDR2 sequences are SGHTA and FQGNSA. Trimming removed 3 bases from V and 5 bases from J, with 10 bases in between. The CDR3 runs 13 residues. The CDR3 reads CASSFQRGTEAFF. CDR3 nucleotide sequence: TGTGCCAGCAGCTTTCAAAGAGGGACTGAAGCTTTCTTT. Combining the CDR3 with reference TRBV7-2 and TRBJ1-1 gives the whole variable domain GAGVSQSPSNKVTEKGKDVELRCDPISGHTALYWYRQSLGQGLEFLIYFQGNSAPDKSGLPSDRFSAERTGGSVSTLTIQRTQQEDSAVYLCASSFQRGTEAFFGQGTRLTVV.

This chain uses TRBV6-1 with TRBJ2-7, with D tentatively TRBD1 (6 bases). The germline V gene encodes CDR1 MNHNS and CDR2 SASEGT. V lost 3 bases and J 2 bases, leaving 11 bases between the germline ends. The length of the CDR3 is 14 residues. This CDR3 reads CASSEVGQTYEQYF. The CDR3 nucleotides are TGTGCCAGCAGTGAGGTAGGACAGACCTACGAGCAGTACTTC.

The rearrangement uses TRBV29-1 and TRBJ2-1, with TRBD2 matching 7 bases. CDR1 and CDR2 from the germline V gene are SQVTM and ANQGSEA. V shed 5 bases, J shed 3 bases, and the junction held 4 bases outside the gene matches. The CDR3 contains 13 residues. Here the CDR3 DNA reads TGCAGCGTTTGGAGCGGGATCTACAATGAGCAGTTCTTC. Amino acids: CSVWSGIYNEQFF.

The CDR3 spells CASSARQHSGNTIYF. In DNA form, the CDR3 reads TGTGCCAGCAGCGCCAGACAGCACTCTGGAAACACCATATATTTT. The rearrangement uses TRBV9 and TRBJ1-3, with a possible D match to TRBD1 (5 bases). The V gene's germline CDR1 is SGDLS and CDR2 YYNGEE. The V gene lost 3 bases and the J gene lost 0 bases, with 10 bases spanning the gap. CDR3 length: 15 residues.

V gene TRBV29-1 combines with J gene TRBJ1-1; perhaps TRBD1 as D (5 bases). Germline-derived CDR1 and CDR2 are SQVTM and ANQGSEA. CDR3 length equals 14 residues. The ends were cut back, 7 bases at V and 3 bases at J, with 18 bases in the middle. CDR3 sequence reads: CSGNSRDSYTEAFF. The CDR3 bases are TGCAGCGGCAATAGTCGAGACAGCTACACTGAAGCTTTCTTT.

This clone was found once. The chain recombines TRBV27 with TRBJ2-1; 11 bases fit TRBD2. Germline loops: CDR1 MNHEY, CDR2 SMNVEV (reference sequence). V shed 4 bases and J 4 bases; nucleotides not matched to a gene: 12. The CDR3 extends over 18 amino acids. The CDR3, as DNA: TGTGCCAGCAGTTCCACCGTCGCCGGGACTAGCGGATACAATGAGCAGTTCTTC. Translation: CASSSTVAGTSGYNEQFF.

The chain employs TRBV9 and TRBJ1-4, with D maybe TRBD1 (5 bases). CDR1 is SGDLS, CDR2 YYNGEE, per germline. V lost 3 bases and J lost 7, with 10 bases in between. CDR3 length: 13 residues. Here the CDR3 reads CASSAGFGEKLFF. In DNA, the CDR3 is TGTGCCAGCAGCGCAGGGTTTGGTGAAAAACTGTTTTTT.

V usage is TRBV19 and J usage is TRBJ2-3, with 9 bases identical to TRBD2. CDR3 length: 16 residues. J gave up 3 bases and V 3 bases, and 7 bases lay outside the gene matches. Germline CDR1 and CDR2: LNHDA and SQIVND (reference sequence). The CDR3 loop is CASSMRVAGETDTQYF. CDR3 nucleotides: TGTGCCAGTAGTATGAGGGTAGCGGGAGAAACAGATACGCAGTATTTT.

The chain uses TRBV4-3 and TRBJ1-2; no reliable D call. The germline CDR1 and CDR2 sequences are LGHNA and YSLEER. V lost 0 bases and J lost 4, with 3 bases in between. This CDR3 has 12 amino acids. Here the CDR3 DNA reads TGCGCCAGCAGCCAAGACAGCTATGGCTACACCTTC. It specifies CASSQDSYGYTF.

This chain connects TRBV7-2 to TRBJ2-5; 10 bases fit TRBD1. The CDR3 is 16 amino acids. CDR1 is SGHTA, CDR2 FQGNSA, per germline. The V gene end was trimmed by 2 bases and the J gene end by 4 bases; junction bases not matched to a gene: 7. CDR3 residues: CASSLNPGQGPETQYF. DNA for the CDR3: TGTGCCAGCAGCTTAAATCCGGGACAGGGGCCAGAGACCCAGTACTTC.

The chain carries TRBV7-8 and TRBJ2-1; 8 bases line up with TRBD1. Per germline, CDR1 SGHVS and CDR2 FQNEAQ. This CDR3 is built from 15 residues. The V gene end was trimmed by 1 base and the J gene end by 4 bases; junction bases not matched to a gene: 3. DNA for the CDR3: TGTGCCAGCAGCTTAGGAGGACAGGGATACAATGAGCAGTTCTTC. Translation: CASSLGGQGYNEQFF.

The genes are TRBV5-4 and TRBJ2-4; TRBD2 is a possible D gene (5 bases). The CDR3 runs to 15 residues. Looked up from germline, CDR1 is SGHNT and CDR2 is YYREEE (reference sequence). Trimming took 4 bases from V and 0 from J, leaving 11 bases between them. DNA of the CDR3: TGTGCCAGCAGCCAGGACTCCGTAGCCAAAAACATTCAGTACTTC. Translation gives CASSQDSVAKNIQYF.

The rearrangement uses TRBV9 and TRBJ2-3; D is possibly TRBD1 (6 bases). This CDR3 contains 15 residues. V lost 3 bases, J lost 0 bases, and 11 bases lay in between. CDR1 and CDR2 (germline): SGDLS, YYNGEE. Here the CDR3 reads CASSGTELSTDTQYF. CDR3 nucleotide sequence: TGTGCCAGCAGCGGGACAGAGCTGAGCACAGATACGCAGTATTTT.

V is TRBV7-2 and J is TRBJ2-3, with TRBD2 matching 7 bases. Germline values: CDR1 SGHTA, CDR2 FQGNSA. With V trimmed by 1 base and J by 1 base, 5 bases remained unmatched. The length of the CDR3 is 16 residues. The chain's CDR3 is CASSLGSGPGTDTQYF. In nucleotides, the CDR3 is TGTGCCAGCAGCTTAGGTAGCGGGCCAGGCACAGATACGCAGTATTTT.

The chain employs TRBV5-1 and TRBJ2-6; TRBD1 agrees at 7 bases. Germline loops: CDR1 SGHRS, CDR2 YFSETQ. This CDR3 region has 16 residues. The ends lost 3 bases at V and 0 bases at J; junction bases unmatched: 3. The chain's CDR3 is CASSWGTASGANVLTF. CDR3 DNA sequence: TGCGCCAGCAGCTGGGGGACAGCCTCTGGGGCCAACGTCCTGACTTTC.